This T cell receptor (beta chain) was recovered during a study of T cells in Graves' hyperthyroidism and ophthalmopathy. Whole-study results and caveats: The model identified upcoming ophthalmopathy a median about 6.5 months ahead of onset.

This clonotype was picked up many times. What it recognizes is unknown. Absent ophthalmopathy progression within 18 months defined stable Graves' hyperthyroidism. A patient was excluded if there was uncontrolled infection, other autoimmune disease, pregnancy or lactation. Trimming removed 5 bases at V and 0 bases at J, with 8 bases between. The germline V gene has CDR1 MNHEY and CDR2 SVGEGT. This CDR3 has 14 residues. Amplification yielded TCR beta CDR3 regions, with RNA transcripts as the source. A set of HTBI primers served as the primers for a first-round RT-PCR of the TCR CDR3. In TCRdb, the multiplex PCR reads were re-called with MiXCR into one record per CDR3 protein. Among 400,000 to 600,000 distinct CDR3 sequences listed, under 25% were seen once.

This TCR was sampled from a man aged 18 to 30 with Graves' hyperthyroidism. The genes are TRBV6-2 or TRBV6-3 and TRBJ1-5; D ambiguous. Sequences were obtained from blood. This chain's CDR3 is CASSPWDSNQPQHF. CDR3 nucleotides: TGTGCCAGCAGTCCCTGGGATAGCAATCAGCCCCAGCATTTT.